A selection of T cell receptor beta chains follows, all from one sample in a study of T cell responses to AZD1222 COVID-19 vaccine. Libraries were prepared by immunoSEQ multiplex PCR; TCRdb keeps only in-frame clonotypes and omits some of them. The sample has 150,000 or so clones; about 88% are singletons. The sample consisted of peripheral blood, taken on day 0 of AZD1222 vaccination. These receptors were collected from an adult in good health. The CDR3 runs from the conserved cysteine through the conserved F or W. Fields, in order: V gene, J gene, D gene, clone size, CDR3 protein, CDR3 DNA. The D gene is left open where the match is weak. Only part of the rows carry a size: once, few, many, or a class if the clone is expanded.

v_call: TRBV6-2/TRBV6-3; j_call: TRBJ2-7; d_call: TRBD2; clone_size: -; cdr3_aa: CASSPGLAAYEQYF; cdr3_nt: TGTGCCAGCAGCCCGGGACTAGCGGCCTACGAGCAGTACTTC
v_call: TRBV5-1; j_call: TRBJ1-3; d_call: -; clone_size: -; cdr3_aa: CASSSVGSGNTIYF; cdr3_nt: TGCGCCAGCAGCTCCGTAGGGTCTGGAAACACCATATATTTT
v_call: TRBV2; j_call: TRBJ2-5; d_call: -; clone_size: few; cdr3_aa: CASSGVSGRETQYF; cdr3_nt: TGTGCCAGCAGTGGGGTCTCAGGAAGGGAGACCCAGTACTTC
v_call: TRBV10-2; j_call: TRBJ2-7; d_call: TRBD1; clone_size: once; cdr3_aa: CASSTGQGLVQYF; cdr3_nt: TGCGCCAGCAGTACGGGACAGGGGCTCGTGCAGTACTTC
v_call: TRBV5-1; j_call: TRBJ1-1; d_call: -; clone_size: few; cdr3_aa: CASSLGQGGVEAFF; cdr3_nt: TGCGCCAGCAGCTTGGGGCAGGGAGGGGTTGAAGCTTTCTTT
v_call: TRBV6-5; j_call: TRBJ1-2; d_call: -; clone_size: -; cdr3_aa: CASTIDSKIYGYTF; cdr3_nt: TGTGCCAGCACCATAGACAGCAAAATCTATGGCTACACCTTC
v_call: TRBV28; j_call: TRBJ1-4; d_call: TRBD1; clone_size: -; cdr3_aa: CASRRGQILNEKLFF; cdr3_nt: TGTGCCAGCAGGAGGGGACAGATACTTAATGAAAAACTGTTTTTT
v_call: TRBV23-1; j_call: TRBJ1-4; d_call: TRBD1; clone_size: -; cdr3_aa: CASSGETDRGGEKLFF; cdr3_nt: TGCGCCAGCAGTGGGGAGACAGACAGGGGGGGTGAAAAACTGTTTTTT
v_call: TRBV5-1; j_call: TRBJ1-2; d_call: -; clone_size: -; cdr3_aa: CASSLPTSGYGYTF; cdr3_nt: TGCGCCAGCAGCTTACCGACGAGTGGCTATGGCTACACCTTC
v_call: TRBV11-2; j_call: TRBJ1-1; d_call: -; clone_size: -; cdr3_aa: CASSPWGAQNEAFF; cdr3_nt: TGTGCCAGCAGCCCATGGGGGGCGCAGAATGAAGCTTTCTTT
v_call: TRBV7-9; j_call: TRBJ2-1; d_call: -; clone_size: once; cdr3_aa: CASSLAGAGDEQFF; cdr3_nt: TGTGCCAGCAGCTTAGCGGGGGCCGGGGATGAGCAGTTCTTC
v_call: TRBV10-3; j_call: TRBJ1-6; d_call: -; clone_size: -; cdr3_aa: CAISEDSNSPLHF; cdr3_nt: TGTGCCATCAGTGAGGACAGTAATTCACCCCTCCACTTT
v_call: TRBV5-1; j_call: TRBJ2-2; d_call: -; clone_size: -; cdr3_aa: CASSLAAGVNTGELFF; cdr3_nt: TGCGCCAGCAGCTTGGCTGCAGGCGTGAACACCGGGGAGCTGTTTTTT
v_call: TRBV5-1; j_call: TRBJ1-5; d_call: -; clone_size: -; cdr3_aa: CATRVRQPQHF; cdr3_nt: TGCGCCACCAGGGTGAGGCAGCCCCAGCATTTT
v_call: TRBV4-1; j_call: TRBJ1-1; d_call: TRBD1; clone_size: -; cdr3_aa: CASSQDLAGGHGTEAFF; cdr3_nt: TGCGCCAGCAGCCAAGATCTGGCAGGGGGCCACGGCACTGAAGCTTTCTTT
v_call: TRBV4-2; j_call: TRBJ1-6; d_call: -; clone_size: -; cdr3_aa: CASSQENLYNSPLHF; cdr3_nt: TGTGCCAGCAGCCAAGAGAACTTATATAATTCACCCCTCCACTTT
v_call: TRBV9; j_call: TRBJ1-2; d_call: TRBD1; clone_size: -; cdr3_aa: CASSLDQGARGYTF; cdr3_nt: TGTGCCAGCAGCCTCGATCAGGGGGCGAGAGGCTACACCTTC
v_call: TRBV14; j_call: TRBJ1-1; d_call: -; clone_size: -; cdr3_aa: CASSPSRGWNTEAFF; cdr3_nt: TGTGCCAGCAGTCCCTCGCGGGGCTGGAACACTGAAGCTTTCTTT
v_call: TRBV18; j_call: TRBJ1-4; d_call: -; clone_size: -; cdr3_aa: CASSPPGRAAGGKLFF; cdr3_nt: TGTGCCAGCTCACCACCCGGCCGGGCCGCGGGGGGAAAACTGTTTTTT
v_call: TRBV4-2; j_call: TRBJ1-4; d_call: TRBD1; clone_size: -; cdr3_aa: CASSQTGTVEKLFF; cdr3_nt: TGTGCCAGCAGCCAGACAGGGACCGTGGAAAAACTGTTTTTT
v_call: TRBV9; j_call: TRBJ2-7; d_call: -; clone_size: -; cdr3_aa: CASSVSGTSYEQYF; cdr3_nt: TGTGCCAGCAGCGTTAGCGGAACCTCCTACGAGCAGTACTTC
v_call: TRBV6-6; j_call: TRBJ2-2; d_call: TRBD2; clone_size: once; cdr3_aa: CASRDYNTGELFF; cdr3_nt: TGTGCCAGCCGGGACTACAACACCGGGGAGCTGTTTTTT
v_call: TRBV7-8; j_call: TRBJ1-6; d_call: -; clone_size: -; cdr3_aa: CASSSRVPLNNSPLHF; cdr3_nt: TGTGCCAGCAGCTCCAGGGTGCCCTTAAACAATTCACCCCTCCACTTT
v_call: TRBV6-5; j_call: TRBJ1-2; d_call: TRBD1; clone_size: -; cdr3_aa: CASSYSGTGNYGYTF; cdr3_nt: TGTGCCAGCAGTTACTCTGGGACAGGGAACTATGGCTACACCTTC
v_call: TRBV3-1/TRBV3-2; j_call: TRBJ1-1; d_call: -; clone_size: -; cdr3_aa: CASSPPIGGGNTEAFF; cdr3_nt: TGTGCCAGCAGCCCTCCCATAGGCGGGGGAAACACTGAAGCTTTCTTT
v_call: TRBV7-9; j_call: TRBJ1-4; d_call: -; clone_size: -; cdr3_aa: CASSLGGEKLFF; cdr3_nt: TGTGCCAGCAGCTTAGGGGGTGAAAAACTGTTTTTT
v_call: TRBV5-5; j_call: TRBJ1-4; d_call: TRBD1; clone_size: -; cdr3_aa: CASSLRTGGGTNEKLFF; cdr3_nt: TGTGCCAGCAGCTTGCGAACAGGGGGTGGGACTAATGAAAAACTGTTTTTT